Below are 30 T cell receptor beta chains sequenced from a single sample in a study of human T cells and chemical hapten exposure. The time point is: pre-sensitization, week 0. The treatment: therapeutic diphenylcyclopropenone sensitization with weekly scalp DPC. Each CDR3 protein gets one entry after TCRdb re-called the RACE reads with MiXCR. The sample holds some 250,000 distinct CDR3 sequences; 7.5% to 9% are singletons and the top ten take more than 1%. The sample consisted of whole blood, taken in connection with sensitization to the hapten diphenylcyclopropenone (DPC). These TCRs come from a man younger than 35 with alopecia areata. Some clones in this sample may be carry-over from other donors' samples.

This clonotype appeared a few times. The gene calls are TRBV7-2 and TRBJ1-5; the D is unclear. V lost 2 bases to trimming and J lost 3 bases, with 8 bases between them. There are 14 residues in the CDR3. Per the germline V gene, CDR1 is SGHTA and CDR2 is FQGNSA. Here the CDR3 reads CASSLIRSNQPQHF. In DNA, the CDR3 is TGTGCCAGCAGCTTAATTCGGTCCAATCAGCCCCAGCATTTT.

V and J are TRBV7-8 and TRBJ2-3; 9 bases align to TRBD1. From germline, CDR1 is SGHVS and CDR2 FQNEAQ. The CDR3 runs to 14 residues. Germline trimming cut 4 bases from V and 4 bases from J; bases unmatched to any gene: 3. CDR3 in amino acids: CASSWTGAADTQYF. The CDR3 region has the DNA TGTGCCAGCAGCTGGACAGGGGCGGCAGATACGCAGTATTTT.

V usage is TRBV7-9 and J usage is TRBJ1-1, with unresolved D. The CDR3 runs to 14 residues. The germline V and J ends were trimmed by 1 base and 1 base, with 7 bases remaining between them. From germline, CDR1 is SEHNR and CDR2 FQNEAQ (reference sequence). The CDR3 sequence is CASSLEGRNTEAFF. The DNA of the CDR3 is TGTGCCAGCAGCTTAGAGGGCAGGAACACTGAAGCTTTCTTT. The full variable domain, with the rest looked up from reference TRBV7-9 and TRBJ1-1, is DTGVSQNPRHKITKRGQNVTFRCDPISEHNRLYWYRQTLGQGPEFLTYFQNEAQLEKSRLLSDRFSAERPKGSFSTLEIQRTEQGDSAMYLCASSLEGRNTEAFFGQGTRLTVV.

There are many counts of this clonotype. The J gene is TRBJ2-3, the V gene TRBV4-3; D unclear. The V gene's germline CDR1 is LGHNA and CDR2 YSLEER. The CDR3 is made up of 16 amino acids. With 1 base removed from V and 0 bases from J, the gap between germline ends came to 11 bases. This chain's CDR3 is CASSQGRQRSTDTQYF. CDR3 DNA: TGCGCCAGCAGCCAAGGGCGGCAAAGAAGCACAGATACGCAGTATTTT.

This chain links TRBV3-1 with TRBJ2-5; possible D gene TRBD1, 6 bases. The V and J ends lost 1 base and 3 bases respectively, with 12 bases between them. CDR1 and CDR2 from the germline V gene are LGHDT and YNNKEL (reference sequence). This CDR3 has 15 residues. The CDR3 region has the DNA TGTGCCAGCAGCCAAGGGTCAGGGGCAGAAGAGACCCAGTACTTC. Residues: CASSQGSGAEETQYF.

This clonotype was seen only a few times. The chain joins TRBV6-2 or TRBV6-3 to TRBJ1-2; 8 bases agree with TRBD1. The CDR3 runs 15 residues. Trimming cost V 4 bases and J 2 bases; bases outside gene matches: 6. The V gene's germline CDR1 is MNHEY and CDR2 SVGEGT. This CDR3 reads CASSSHRDRNYGYTF. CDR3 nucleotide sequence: TGTGCCAGCAGTTCCCACCGGGACAGGAACTATGGCTACACCTTC.

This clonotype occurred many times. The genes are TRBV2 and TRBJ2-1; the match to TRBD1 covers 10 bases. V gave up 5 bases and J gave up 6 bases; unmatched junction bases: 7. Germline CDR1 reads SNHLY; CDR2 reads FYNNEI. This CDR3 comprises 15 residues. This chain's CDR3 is CASSQDRGARNEQFF. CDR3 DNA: TGTGCCAGCAGTCAGGACAGGGGGGCCCGCAATGAGCAGTTCTTC.

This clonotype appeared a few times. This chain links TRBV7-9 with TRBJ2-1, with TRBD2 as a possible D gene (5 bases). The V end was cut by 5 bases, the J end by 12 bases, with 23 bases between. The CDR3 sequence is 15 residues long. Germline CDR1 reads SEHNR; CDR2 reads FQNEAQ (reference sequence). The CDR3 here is CASSQQRSPTMRQFF. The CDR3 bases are TGTGCCAGCAGCCAACAGCGGTCACCAACAATGAGGCAGTTCTTC.

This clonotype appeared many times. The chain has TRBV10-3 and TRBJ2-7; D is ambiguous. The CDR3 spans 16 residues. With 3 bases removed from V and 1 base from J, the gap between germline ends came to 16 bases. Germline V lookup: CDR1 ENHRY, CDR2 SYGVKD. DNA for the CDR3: TGTGCCATCAGTGAATGGTCAGCCAAGACGTCCTACGAGCAGTACTTC. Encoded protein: CAISEWSAKTSYEQYF.

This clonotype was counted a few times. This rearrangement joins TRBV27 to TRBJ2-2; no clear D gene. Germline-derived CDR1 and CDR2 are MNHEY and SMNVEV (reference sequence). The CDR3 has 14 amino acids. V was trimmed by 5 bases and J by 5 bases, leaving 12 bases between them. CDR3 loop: CASSPKGKTGELFF. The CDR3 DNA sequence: TGTGCCAGCAGTCCCAAAGGGAAAACCGGGGAGCTGTTTTTT.

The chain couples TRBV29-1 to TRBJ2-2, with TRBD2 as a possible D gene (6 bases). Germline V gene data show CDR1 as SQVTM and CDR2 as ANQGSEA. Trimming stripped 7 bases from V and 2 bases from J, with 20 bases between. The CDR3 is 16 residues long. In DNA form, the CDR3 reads TGCAGCGGGGGTAACCGGGGGAATACAAACACCGGGGAGCTGTTTTTT. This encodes CSGGNRGNTNTGELFF.

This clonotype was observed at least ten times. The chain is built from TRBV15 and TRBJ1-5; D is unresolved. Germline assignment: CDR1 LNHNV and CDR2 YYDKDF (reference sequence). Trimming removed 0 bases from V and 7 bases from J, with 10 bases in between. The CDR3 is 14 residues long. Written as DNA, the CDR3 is TGTGCCACCAGCAGAGATAGCGGCTGGCAGCCCCAGCATTTT. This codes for CATSRDSGWQPQHF.

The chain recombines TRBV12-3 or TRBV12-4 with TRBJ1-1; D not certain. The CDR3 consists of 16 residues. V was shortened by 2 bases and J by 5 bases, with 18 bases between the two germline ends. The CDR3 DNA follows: TGTGCCAGCAGTTTAACGAGGAGGGCGACACTGACTGAAGCTTTCTTT. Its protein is CASSLTRRATLTEAFF.

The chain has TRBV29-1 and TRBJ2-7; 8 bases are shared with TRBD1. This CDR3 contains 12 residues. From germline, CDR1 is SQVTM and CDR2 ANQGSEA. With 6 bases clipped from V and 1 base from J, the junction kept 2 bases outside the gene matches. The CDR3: CSVGQESYEQYF. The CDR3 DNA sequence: TGCAGCGTGGGACAGGAATCCTACGAGCAGTACTTC.

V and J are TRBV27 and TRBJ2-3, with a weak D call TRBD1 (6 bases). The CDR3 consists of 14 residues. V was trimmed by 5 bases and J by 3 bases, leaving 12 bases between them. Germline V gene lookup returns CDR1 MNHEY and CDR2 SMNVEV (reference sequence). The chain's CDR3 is CASSRQGLTDTQYF. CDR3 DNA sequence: TGTGCCAGCAGTAGGCAGGGGTTGACAGATACGCAGTATTTT.

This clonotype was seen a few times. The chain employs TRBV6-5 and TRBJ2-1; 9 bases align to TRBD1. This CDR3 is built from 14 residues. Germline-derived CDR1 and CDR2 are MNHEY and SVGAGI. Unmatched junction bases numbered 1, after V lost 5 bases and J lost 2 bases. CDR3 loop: CASSRTGAYNEQFF. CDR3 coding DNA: TGTGCCAGCAGTCGGACAGGGGCCTACAATGAGCAGTTCTTC.

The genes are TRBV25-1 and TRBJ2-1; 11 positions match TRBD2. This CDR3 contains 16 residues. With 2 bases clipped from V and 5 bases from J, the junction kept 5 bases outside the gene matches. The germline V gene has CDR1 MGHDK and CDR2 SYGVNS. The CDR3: CASSEGLAGGNNEQFF. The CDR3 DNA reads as TGTGCCAGCAGTGAAGGGCTAGCGGGGGGTAACAATGAGCAGTTCTTC.

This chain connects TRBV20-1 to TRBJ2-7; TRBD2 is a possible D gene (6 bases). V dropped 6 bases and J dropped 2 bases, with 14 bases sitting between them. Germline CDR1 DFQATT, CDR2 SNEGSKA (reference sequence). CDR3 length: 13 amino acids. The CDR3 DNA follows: TGCAGTGCCCGCGGCGGGGTTACCTACGAGCAGTACTTC. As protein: CSARGGVTYEQYF.

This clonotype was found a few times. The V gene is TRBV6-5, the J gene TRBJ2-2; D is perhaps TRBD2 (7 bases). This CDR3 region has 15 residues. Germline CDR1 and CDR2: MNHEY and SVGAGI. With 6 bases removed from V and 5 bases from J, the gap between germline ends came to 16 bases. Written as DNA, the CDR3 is TGTGCCAGCAGCTCCTCGGGGGGCAGGACCGGGGAGCTGTTTTTT. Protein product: CASSSSGGRTGELFF.

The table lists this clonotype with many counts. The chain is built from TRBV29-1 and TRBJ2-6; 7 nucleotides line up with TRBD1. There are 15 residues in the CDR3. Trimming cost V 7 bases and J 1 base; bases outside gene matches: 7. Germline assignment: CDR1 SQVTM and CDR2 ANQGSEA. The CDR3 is CSAQGESSGANVLTF. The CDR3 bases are TGCAGCGCCCAGGGGGAATCGTCTGGGGCCAACGTCCTGACTTTC. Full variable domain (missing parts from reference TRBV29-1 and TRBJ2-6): SAVISQKPSRDICQRGTSLTIQCQVDSQVTMMFWYRQQPGQSLTLIATANQGSEATYESGFVIDKFPISRPNLTFSTLTVSNMSPEDSSIYLCSAQGESSGANVLTFGAGSRLTVL.

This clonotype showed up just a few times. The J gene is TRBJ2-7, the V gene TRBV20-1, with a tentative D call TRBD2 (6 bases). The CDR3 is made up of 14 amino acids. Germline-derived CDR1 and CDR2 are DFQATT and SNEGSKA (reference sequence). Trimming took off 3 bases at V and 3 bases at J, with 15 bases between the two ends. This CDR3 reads CSARGQGGHYEQYF. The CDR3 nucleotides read TGCAGTGCTAGGGGGCAGGGAGGACACTACGAGCAGTACTTC.

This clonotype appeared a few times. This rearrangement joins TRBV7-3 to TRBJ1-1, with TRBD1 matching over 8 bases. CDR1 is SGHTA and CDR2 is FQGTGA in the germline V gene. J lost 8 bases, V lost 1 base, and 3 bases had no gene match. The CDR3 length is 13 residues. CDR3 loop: CASSLKDREEAFF. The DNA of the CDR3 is TGTGCCAGCAGCTTAAAGGACAGGGAAGAAGCTTTCTTT.

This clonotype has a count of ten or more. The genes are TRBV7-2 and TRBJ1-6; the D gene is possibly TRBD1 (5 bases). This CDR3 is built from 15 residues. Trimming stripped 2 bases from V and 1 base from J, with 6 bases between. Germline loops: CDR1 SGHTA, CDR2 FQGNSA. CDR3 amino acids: CASSLRGSYNSPLHF. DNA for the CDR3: TGTGCCAGCAGCTTAAGGGGTTCCTATAATTCACCCCTCCACTTT.

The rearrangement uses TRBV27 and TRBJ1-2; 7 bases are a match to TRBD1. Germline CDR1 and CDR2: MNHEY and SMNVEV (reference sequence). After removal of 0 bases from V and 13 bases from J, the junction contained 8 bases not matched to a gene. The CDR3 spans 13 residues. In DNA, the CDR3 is TGTGCCAGCAGTTTATCGGGACAGTCTCTCGGCACCTTC. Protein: CASSLSGQSLGTF.

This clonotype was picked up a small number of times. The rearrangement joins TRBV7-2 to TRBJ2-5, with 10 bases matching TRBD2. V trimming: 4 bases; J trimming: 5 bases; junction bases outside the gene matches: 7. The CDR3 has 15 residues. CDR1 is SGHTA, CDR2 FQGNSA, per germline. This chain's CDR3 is CASSWGSGGRETQYF. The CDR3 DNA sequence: TGTGCCAGCAGCTGGGGTAGCGGGGGGCGCGAGACCCAGTACTTC.

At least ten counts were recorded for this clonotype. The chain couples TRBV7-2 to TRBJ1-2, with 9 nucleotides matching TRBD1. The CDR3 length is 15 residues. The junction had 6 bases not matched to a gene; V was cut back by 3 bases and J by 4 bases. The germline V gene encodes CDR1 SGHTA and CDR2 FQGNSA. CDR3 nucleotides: TGTGCCAGCAGCTTTAGCCGGGACAGGGTCTATGGCTACACCTTC. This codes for CASSFSRDRVYGYTF.

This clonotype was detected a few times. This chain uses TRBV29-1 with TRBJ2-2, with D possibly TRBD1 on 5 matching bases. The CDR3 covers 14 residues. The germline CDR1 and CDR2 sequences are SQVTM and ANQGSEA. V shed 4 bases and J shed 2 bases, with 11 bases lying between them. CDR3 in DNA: TGCAGCGTTGTTTCACAGGCCAACACCGGGGAGCTGTTTTTT. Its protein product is CSVVSQANTGELFF.

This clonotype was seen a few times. The CDR3 sequence is CASSLLAGAAYEQYF. CDR3 nucleotide sequence: TGTGCCAGCAGCCTATTAGCGGGGGCCGCCTACGAGCAGTACTTC. This chain uses TRBV6-2 or TRBV6-3 with TRBJ2-7, with 9 bases identical to TRBD2. J lost 2 bases, V lost 6 bases, and 8 bases had no gene match. This CDR3 is 15 amino acids long. Looked up from germline, CDR1 is MNHEY and CDR2 is SVGEGT.

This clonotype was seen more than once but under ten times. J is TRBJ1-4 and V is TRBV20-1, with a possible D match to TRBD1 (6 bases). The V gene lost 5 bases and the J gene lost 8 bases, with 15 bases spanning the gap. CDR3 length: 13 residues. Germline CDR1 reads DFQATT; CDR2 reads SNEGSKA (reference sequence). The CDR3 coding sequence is TGCAGTGCTTCTAAAACAGGGAGAGAAAAACTGTTTTTT. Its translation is CSASKTGREKLFF.

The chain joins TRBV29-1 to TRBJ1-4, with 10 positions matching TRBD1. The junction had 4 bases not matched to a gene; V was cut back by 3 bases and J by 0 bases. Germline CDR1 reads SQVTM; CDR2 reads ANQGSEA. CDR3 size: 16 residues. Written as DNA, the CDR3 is TGCAGCGTTGAGGGGACAGGGGATCCAACTAATGAAAAACTGTTTTTT. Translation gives CSVEGTGDPTNEKLFF.